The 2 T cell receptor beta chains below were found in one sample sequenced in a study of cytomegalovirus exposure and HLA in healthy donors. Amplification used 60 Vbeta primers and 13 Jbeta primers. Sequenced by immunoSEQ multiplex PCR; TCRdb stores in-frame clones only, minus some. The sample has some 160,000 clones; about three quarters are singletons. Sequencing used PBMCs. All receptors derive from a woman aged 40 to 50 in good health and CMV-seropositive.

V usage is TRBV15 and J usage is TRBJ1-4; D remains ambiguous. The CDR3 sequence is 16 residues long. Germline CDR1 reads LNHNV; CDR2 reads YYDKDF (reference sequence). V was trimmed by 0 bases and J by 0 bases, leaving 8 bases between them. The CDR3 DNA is TGTGCCACCAGCAGAGAGAGAATTGCAACTAATGAAAAACTGTTTTTT. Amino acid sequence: CATSRERIATNEKLFF.

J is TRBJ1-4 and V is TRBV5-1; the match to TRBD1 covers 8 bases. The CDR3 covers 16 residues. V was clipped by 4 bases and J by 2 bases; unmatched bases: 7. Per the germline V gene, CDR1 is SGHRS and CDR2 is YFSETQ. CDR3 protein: CASSRDRGRTNEKLFF. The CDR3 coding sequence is TGCGCCAGCAGCCGTGACAGGGGACGGACTAATGAAAAACTGTTTTTT.